Presented here are 32 T cell receptor beta chains from one specimen sequenced in a study of response to subunit inactivated influenza vaccine. TCRdb recomputed calls from the RT-PCR reads with MiXCR, one row per CDR3 protein. Seen here are around 170,000 distinct CDR3 sequences, roughly 10% observed once, and the top ten hold roughly 33%. Sequenced material: CD8+ T cells sorted from PBMCs, taken about 24 months after vaccination. These receptors came from a man in his fifties or sixties who received an inactivated influenza vaccine.

Only a few counts were recorded for this clonotype. The V and J genes are TRBV4-2 and TRBJ2-1; TRBD2 matches 8 bases. This CDR3 region has 16 residues. Germline CDR1 and CDR2: LGHNA and YNFKEQ. After removal of 2 bases from V and 5 bases from J, the junction contained 8 bases not matched to a gene. The CDR3 DNA is TGTGCCAGCAGCCAAATAACTAGCGGACTCAACAATGAGCAGTTCTTC. Amino acid sequence: CASSQITSGLNNEQFF.

The rearrangement joins TRBV14 to TRBJ2-2, with 10 bases aligning to TRBD1. This CDR3 has 17 residues. CDR1 and CDR2 from the germline V gene are SGHDN and FVKESK. Trimming took 0 bases from V and 5 from J; bases not matched to a gene: 6. The CDR3 region is CASSQDSWTGGTGELFF. CDR3 bases: TGTGCCAGCAGCCAAGATTCTTGGACAGGGGGGACCGGGGAGCTGTTTTTT. The entire variable domain, with the rest obtained from reference TRBV14 and TRBJ2-2, is as follows: EAGVTQFPSHSVIEKGQTVTLRCDPISGHDNLYWYRRVMGKEIKFLLHFVKESKQDESGMPNNRFLAERTGGTYSTLKVQPAELEDSGVYFCASSQDSWTGGTGELFFGEGSRLTVL.

The table lists this clonotype with many counts. The CDR3 protein is CASSPGLAGSYEQYF. The DNA for the CDR3 is TGTGCCAGCAGCCCGGGACTAGCGGGGTCCTACGAGCAGTACTTC. The chain employs TRBV9 and TRBJ2-7, with TRBD2 identical over 13 bases. V trimming: 4 bases; J trimming: 1 base; junction bases outside the gene matches: 2. CDR1 is SGDLS, CDR2 YYNGEE, per germline. The CDR3 has 15 amino acids.

This clonotype has more than one count but fewer than ten. The CDR3 DNA is TGTGCCAGCAGCCCCGAGGGGGCCGCCTACAATGAGCAGTTCTTC. This gives the protein CASSPEGAAYNEQFF. V usage is TRBV6-1 and J usage is TRBJ2-1; 7 bases agree with TRBD1. Germline assignment: CDR1 MNHNS and CDR2 SASEGT. V lost 6 bases and J lost 2; bases outside the gene matches: 7. The CDR3 extends over 15 amino acids.

This sequence joins TRBV5-6 and TRBJ2-7; TRBD1 is a possible D gene (6 bases). The CDR3 has 15 residues. The V end was cut by 4 bases, the J end by 4 bases, with 18 bases between. Germline CDR1 is SGHDT and CDR2 is YYEEEE. CDR3: CASSKPRDTAYEQYF. CDR3 bases: TGTGCCAGCAGCAAGCCTAGGGACACCGCATACGAGCAGTACTTC.

This clonotype has just a few counts. The rearrangement links TRBV7-6 to TRBJ2-1; D not certain. Trimming removed 2 bases at V and 4 bases at J, with 6 bases between. This CDR3 has 13 amino acids. Germline V CDR1 and CDR2: SGHVS, FNYEAQ. CDR3: CASSLHDYNEQFF. The CDR3 region has the DNA TGTGCCAGCAGCTTACATGATTACAATGAGCAGTTCTTC.

This clonotype was seen at least ten times. This rearrangement joins TRBV6-1 to TRBJ2-5; perhaps D is TRBD1 or TRBD2 (7 bases each). The CDR3 length is 16 residues. With 5 bases removed from V and 2 bases from J, the gap between germline ends came to 18 bases. Germline CDR1 and CDR2: MNHNS and SASEGT. The CDR3 DNA reads as TGTGCCAGCAGTCGCCTACAGGGGAGGGGGCAAGAGACCCAGTACTTC. Translation: CASSRLQGRGQETQYF.

This clonotype has just a few counts. J is TRBJ2-5 and V is TRBV7-8, with 7 bases fitting TRBD1. Per the germline V gene, CDR1 is SGHVS and CDR2 is FQNEAQ. The CDR3 is made up of 13 amino acids. Trimming removed 7 bases from V and 1 base from J; junction bases left unmatched: 3. Written as DNA, the CDR3 is TGTGCCAGCAACAGGGGTGGCCAAGAGACCCAGTACTTC. Translation: CASNRGGQETQYF.

This chain joins TRBV12-3 or TRBV12-4 and TRBJ2-7; D remains unclear. The CDR3 has 12 residues. Trimming removed 5 bases from V and 4 bases from J, with 9 bases in between. The CDR3 DNA is TGTGCCAGCAGTCTCTCCATATACGAGCAGTACTTC. It codes for CASSLSIYEQYF.

By frequency in the sample, this clonotype is medium-sized (0.01 to 0.1%). In DNA form, the CDR3 reads TGTGCCAGCTCACCATGGGGCGGGAGGAATGAGCAGTTCTTC. This gives the protein CASSPWGGRNEQFF. The V call is TRBV18, the J call TRBJ2-1; TRBD2 matches at 8 bases. CDR3 length equals 14 residues. The germline CDR1 and CDR2 sequences are KGHSH and LQKENI. V lost 2 bases, J lost 7 bases, and 4 bases stayed unmatched.

This clonotype was picked up a small number of times. V gene TRBV12-3 or TRBV12-4 combines with J gene TRBJ1-5, with D possibly TRBD1 on 6 matching bases. Deletions cut 0 bases from V and 4 bases from J, with 7 bases between. This CDR3 is built from 14 residues. CDR3 loop: CASSLAGQNQPQHF. CDR3 nucleotides: TGTGCCAGCAGTTTAGCTGGACAGAATCAGCCCCAGCATTTT.

This clonotype was seen a handful of times. The chain employs TRBV12-3 or TRBV12-4 and TRBJ2-3; maybe TRBD2 (7 bases). CDR3 length equals 15 residues. Trimming left V 3 bases short and J 3 bases short, with 13 bases between. DNA for the CDR3: TGTGCCAGCAGTTTGATCGGGGGGCAGACAGATACGCAGTATTTT. Translated: CASSLIGGQTDTQYF.

J is TRBJ2-7 and V is TRBV28; 7 nucleotides agree with TRBD1. V shed 4 bases and J 6 bases; nucleotides not matched to a gene: 9. The CDR3 runs 14 residues. Looked up from germline, CDR1 is MDHEN and CDR2 is SYDVKM. The CDR3: CASSYRGELGEQYF. Written as DNA, the CDR3 is TGTGCCAGCAGTTACAGGGGTGAGTTGGGCGAGCAGTACTTC.

This clonotype turned up a few times. The J gene is TRBJ2-3, the V gene TRBV7-3, with D tentatively TRBD2 (6 bases). V gave up 4 bases and J gave up 1 base, with 12 bases separating them. The CDR3 covers 15 residues. Germline values: CDR1 SGHTA, CDR2 FQGTGA. The CDR3 here is CASSYGTLRTDTQYF. The CDR3 nucleotides are TGTGCCAGCAGCTACGGGACTCTGCGCACAGATACGCAGTATTTT.

This clonotype showed up many times. This chain connects TRBV27 to TRBJ1-1, with D perhaps TRBD1 (5 bases). V shed 3 bases and J shed 3 bases, with 8 bases lying between them. The CDR3 is made up of 13 amino acids. Germline lookup yields CDR1 MNHEY and CDR2 SMNVEV (reference sequence). The CDR3 region is CASSFGGDTEAFF. The CDR3 DNA follows: TGTGCCAGCAGTTTCGGGGGGGACACTGAAGCTTTCTTT.

V gene TRBV7-9 combines with J gene TRBJ2-1, with TRBD1 matching over 7 bases. The germline V gene has CDR1 SEHNR and CDR2 FQNEAQ (reference sequence). V dropped 3 bases and J dropped 4; count of bases not matched to a gene: 6. The CDR3 spans 15 residues. The CDR3 protein is CASSFMTGLYNEQFF. The CDR3 DNA reads as TGTGCCAGCAGCTTTATGACAGGGCTATACAATGAGCAGTTCTTC. Supplemented by reference TRBV7-9 and TRBJ2-1, the full variable domain reads DTGVSQNPRHKITKRGQNVTFRCDPISEHNRLYWYRQTLGQGPEFLTYFQNEAQLEKSRLLSDRFSAERPKGSFSTLEIQRTEQGDSAMYLCASSFMTGLYNEQFFGPGTRLTVL.

This clonotype appeared many times. This rearrangement joins TRBV20-1 to TRBJ2-3; D unresolved. The CDR3 runs to 13 residues. Germline values: CDR1 DFQATT, CDR2 SNEGSKA (reference sequence). V was trimmed by 1 base and J by 4 bases, leaving 9 bases between them. In DNA, the CDR3 is TGCAGTGCTAGAGTTGGTAATTCAGATACGCAGTATTTT. As protein: CSARVGNSDTQYF.

With regard to this clonotype: The junction and the germline gene differ at one end; a read error may be behind it. The V and J genes are TRBV9 and TRBJ2-2, with 10 nucleotides matching TRBD1. The CDR3 totals 13 residues. The germline V gene encodes CDR1 SGDLS and CDR2 YYNGEE. This CDR3 reads CASRGQGGGERFF. The CDR3 nucleotides read TGTGCCAGCAGAGGACAGGGGGGCGGGGAGCGGTTTTTT.

This clonotype was observed many times. This chain links TRBV3-1 with TRBJ2-7; no reliable D call. The CDR3 spans 13 residues. Looked up from germline, CDR1 is LGHDT and CDR2 is YNNKEL (reference sequence). Trimming pared 4 bases from V and 4 bases from J, leaving 11 bases between. The CDR3 loop is CASSPAWGYEQYF. The CDR3 DNA sequence: TGTGCCAGCAGCCCCGCGTGGGGTTACGAGCAGTACTTC.

The chain has TRBV19 and TRBJ2-1; 12 bases agree with TRBD2. The V gene's germline CDR1 is LNHDA and CDR2 SQIVND (reference sequence). The CDR3 sequence is 16 residues long. V shed 3 bases, J shed 8 bases, and the junction held 8 bases outside the gene matches. CDR3 sequence reads: CASSIDLAGGSDEQFF. The DNA of the CDR3 is TGTGCCAGTAGTATCGATCTAGCGGGAGGGTCAGATGAGCAGTTCTTC.

This clonotype occurred many times. The V gene is TRBV28, the J gene TRBJ2-7; 8 nucleotides align to TRBD1. CDR1 and CDR2 from the germline V gene are MDHEN and SYDVKM. The ends lost 7 bases at V and 3 bases at J; junction bases unmatched: 8. CDR3 size: 14 residues. Here the CDR3 reads CASKGQGAVYEQYF. The CDR3 nucleotides are TGTGCCAGCAAGGGGCAGGGGGCCGTCTACGAGCAGTACTTC.

The chain couples TRBV6-5 to TRBJ2-1; D ambiguous. The CDR3 length is 14 residues. Trimming removed 0 bases from V and 6 bases from J, with 9 bases in between. Germline V gene sequence: CDR1 MNHEY, CDR2 SVGAGI. The CDR3 DNA is TGTGCCAGCAGTTACTCGATTACTATCAATGAGCAGTTCTTC. Its translation is CASSYSITINEQFF.

This clonotype occurred a few times. This chain uses TRBV10-3 with TRBJ1-6, with D possibly matching TRBD1 (5 bases). The germline V gene has CDR1 ENHRY and CDR2 SYGVKD. The V and J ends lost 3 bases and 7 bases respectively, with 10 bases between them. The CDR3 length is 14 residues. The CDR3 DNA follows: TGTGCCATCAGTGATTCAGGGACGAATTCACCCCTCCACTTT. Residues: CAISDSGTNSPLHF.

This clonotype occurred a few times. The chain carries TRBV13 and TRBJ2-3, with 12 bases aligning to TRBD2. Germline V gives CDR1 PRHDT, CDR2 FYEKMQ (reference sequence). CDR3 length equals 15 residues. V gave up 7 bases and J gave up 9 bases; unmatched junction bases: 11. The CDR3 nucleotides read TGTGCCAGCAACCAACTAGCGGGGGGAAACTCAACGCAGTATTTT. The encoded protein is CASNQLAGGNSTQYF.

This clonotype has ten or more counts. The rearrangement uses TRBV6-5 and TRBJ2-5; tentative D call: TRBD2 (5 bases). The ends were cut back, 0 bases at V and 2 bases at J, with 7 bases in the middle. The CDR3 length is 14 residues. Germline CDR1 reads MNHEY; CDR2 reads SVGAGI. DNA of the CDR3: TGTGCCAGCAGTTACTCGCCGGGGCAAGAGACCCAGTACTTC. Its translation: CASSYSPGQETQYF.

The rearrangement uses TRBV6-5 and TRBJ2-2; D is uncertain. V was shortened by 2 bases and J by 4 bases, with 5 bases between the two germline ends. The CDR3 has 13 residues. The germline V gene has CDR1 MNHEY and CDR2 SVGAGI. The CDR3 DNA sequence: TGTGCCAGCAGTTACGGGCTCACCGGGGAGCTGTTTTTT. Translation: CASSYGLTGELFF.

The chain combines TRBV7-9 with TRBJ2-5, with 9 bases aligning to TRBD1. This CDR3 is built from 15 residues. In germline, CDR1 is SEHNR, CDR2 FQNEAQ (reference sequence). Trimming at V came to 5 bases and at J to 5 bases, leaving 9 bases not matched to a gene. The CDR3 DNA is TGTGCCAGCAGCCCCCCGTACAGGGGGCAGGAGACCCAGTACTTC. Its translation: CASSPPYRGQETQYF.

The chain employs TRBV21-1 and TRBJ2-1; TRBD2 is the table's D call and was not checked against the DNA. TRBV21-1 is annotated as a pseudogene. This CDR3 is 17 amino acids long. CDR3 region: CASSKGTRAGGYNEQFF. The CDR3, as DNA: TGTGCCAGCAGCAAAGGGACTAGAGCGGGAGGGTACAATGAGCAGTTCTTC.

This clonotype has only a few counts. V and J are TRBV6-1 and TRBJ2-5; no clear D. Germline V lookup: CDR1 MNHNS, CDR2 SASEGT. The CDR3 has 14 amino acids. Deletions cut 4 bases from V and 5 bases from J, with 14 bases between. CDR3 in amino acids: CASSGRDVGETQYF. The CDR3 DNA is TGTGCCAGCAGTGGAAGGGATGTCGGGGAGACCCAGTACTTC.

The chain employs TRBV7-9 and TRBJ2-1, with 9 bases that match TRBD2. The CDR3 loop spans 14 amino acids. Unmatched junction bases numbered 7, after V lost 5 bases and J lost 8 bases. Germline CDR1 and CDR2: SEHNR and FQNEAQ (reference sequence). The CDR3 protein is CASSAIAGVDEQFF. Here the CDR3 DNA reads TGTGCCAGCAGCGCCATAGCGGGAGTAGATGAGCAGTTCTTC.

J is TRBJ2-1 and V is TRBV12-3 or TRBV12-4, with 8 bases lining up with TRBD2. The ends lost 5 bases at V and 8 bases at J; junction bases unmatched: 8. The CDR3 spans 14 residues. The CDR3 bases are TGTGCCAGCAGTCCCCAGGGACTAGTCCATGAGCAGTTCTTC. It translates to CASSPQGLVHEQFF.

This chain uses TRBV21-1 with TRBJ2-7. TRBV21-1 is given as a pseudogene. The CDR3 sequence is 16 residues long. CDR3 sequence reads: CASSKAGCRGSNEQYF. CDR3 nucleotides: TGTGCCAGCAGCAAAGCGGGATGTAGGGGGTCCAACGAGCAGTACTTC.